The 12 T cell receptor beta chains below all came from one sample that was sequenced in a study of tumor-infiltrating lymphocytes in primary liver carcinoma. The authors took blood RNA from unsorted whole blood and also extracted germline DNA. Production of TCR beta cDNA used roughly 480 ng total RNA together with a constant-region primer. Libraries of TCR beta came from three nested multiplex PCR rounds with slightly modified ARM-PCR. TRBV1-TRBV30 forward primers and a C-beta reverse primer were used in the first two PCR rounds, which each ran for approximately 10 cycles. TCRdb re-called the multiplex PCR reads with MiXCR, one entry per CDR3 protein. The sample contains approximately 310,000 distinct CDR3 sequences, 50% to 70% of which appear only once. What was sequenced was peripheral blood. These receptors came from a man aged 35-49 years with primary liver carcinoma and hepatitis B virus infection.

This clonotype came up a few times. An end of the junction differs from the germline gene, which may be a read error. The chain recombines TRBV12-3 or TRBV12-4 with TRBJ2-3; 8 bases are shared with TRBD1. The CDR3 has 14 amino acids. DNA of the CDR3: TGTGCCAACAGTTTGAACAGGGGGGCAGATACGCAGTATTTT. It yields the protein CANSLNRGADTQYF.

The count of this clonotype is one. The junction departs from the called germline gene at one end, perhaps through a read error. The gene calls are TRBV12-3 or TRBV12-4 and TRBJ2-1, with D hard to call. The length of the CDR3 is 14 residues. The CDR3 loop is CGSSPPSLSVEQFF. CDR3 nucleotide sequence: TGTGGCAGCAGTCCACCCTCTCTGAGTGTTGAGCAGTTCTTC.

In the case of this clonotype: Mismatch with germline at one junction end may stem from a read error. V usage is TRBV12-3 or TRBV12-4 and J usage is TRBJ2-1; 7 bases are a match to TRBD2. The CDR3 totals 15 residues. The DNA of the CDR3 is TGCGTAACTTCAAGCGGGAAATGGTCCTACAATGAGCAGTTCTTC. This sequence encodes CVTSSGKWSYNEQFF.

This clonotype appeared once. This CDR3 reads CASSLTFGGYTF. The CDR3 region has the DNA TGTGCCAGCAGTTTAACTTTCGGGGGCTACACCTTC. The V gene is TRBV12-3 or TRBV12-4, the J gene TRBJ1-2; no definite D call. V gave up 2 bases and J gave up 8 bases, with 9 bases separating them. This CDR3 contains 12 residues.

Notes on this clonotype: The junction departs from germline at one end; a sequencing error may be responsible. The chain joins TRBV6-5 to TRBJ1-2; 9 nucleotides agree with TRBD1. CDR3 size: 13 residues. The germline V gene has CDR1 MNHEY and CDR2 SVGAGI. CDR3 bases: TGTGCAAGCAGCCTACAGGGGGCGGTCGGCTACACCTTC. It specifies CASSLQGAVGYTF.

Notes on this clonotype: The junction shows a germline mismatch at one end, possibly a read error. The J gene is TRBJ2-7, the V gene TRBV4-3; 12 bases align to TRBD2. CDR1 LGHNA and CDR2 YSLEER come from the germline V gene. The CDR3 extends over 16 amino acids. CDR3 protein: CASSRTLAGGSYEHYF. The CDR3, as DNA: TGCGCCAGCAGTCGGACACTAGCGGGAGGCTCCTACGAGCACTACTTC.

This sequence joins TRBV14 and TRBJ2-3; D possibly matches TRBD1 or TRBD2 (5 bases each). Germline V gene sequence: CDR1 SGHDN, CDR2 FVKESK. The CDR3 totals 12 residues. V was cut by 2 bases and J by 11 bases, with 11 bases left in between. This chain's CDR3 is CASSQSLGVQYF. As DNA, the CDR3 is TGTGCCAGCAGCCAAAGCCTGGGGGTGCAGTATTTT.

This clonotype has ten or more counts. The chain combines TRBV6-5 with TRBJ2-1; TRBD1 might be the D (5 bases). CDR3 length equals 12 residues. Germline V gives CDR1 MNHEY, CDR2 SVGAGI. V lost 6 bases and J 9 bases, leaving 12 bases between the germline ends. Written as DNA, the CDR3 is TGTGCCAGCAGCACCTTAGGGGCTGAGCAGTTCTTC. Translated: CASSTLGAEQFF.

The chain has TRBV9 and TRBJ2-5; 14 nucleotides align to TRBD2. Germline values: CDR1 SGDLS, CDR2 YYNGEE. V shed 2 bases, J shed 4 bases, and the junction held 1 base outside the gene matches. This CDR3 has 15 residues. The CDR3 coding sequence is TGTGCCAGCAGCGTCGGACTAGCGGGAGGAGAGACCCAGTACTTC. It is translated as CASSVGLAGGETQYF.

As concerns this clonotype: A much larger clone differs by one base, so this may be a read error. V usage is TRBV10-3 and J usage is TRBJ2-6; maybe TRBD1 (5 bases). Germline CDR1 is ENHRY and CDR2 is SYGVKD. This CDR3 has 15 amino acids. Written as DNA, the CDR3 is TGTGCCATCAGTGAGTCGGGCTCTGGGGCCAACGCCCTGACTTTC. Translating gives CAISESGSGANALTF.

This clonotype has at least ten counts. This chain connects TRBV5-1 to TRBJ2-3; D is possibly TRBD2 (6 bases). The CDR3 has 13 residues. CDR1 and CDR2 from the germline V gene are SGHRS and YFSETQ. V lost 0 bases, J lost 6 bases, and 8 bases lay in between. The chain's CDR3 is CASSLDAGDTQYF. CDR3 sequence (DNA): TGCGCCAGCAGCTTGGACGCGGGGGATACGCAGTATTTT.

On this clonotype itself: A much larger clone sits a single nucleotide away, making a read error possible. The chain recombines TRBV10-1 with TRBJ1-1; D possibly corresponds to TRBD1 (5 bases). CDR3 size: 14 residues. Looked up from germline, CDR1 is WNHNN and CDR2 is SYGVQD (reference sequence). CDR3 sequence (DNA): TGCGCCAGCAGTGAGTCCGGGACTGACACTGGAGCTTTCTTT. Translated: CASSESGTDTGAFF.